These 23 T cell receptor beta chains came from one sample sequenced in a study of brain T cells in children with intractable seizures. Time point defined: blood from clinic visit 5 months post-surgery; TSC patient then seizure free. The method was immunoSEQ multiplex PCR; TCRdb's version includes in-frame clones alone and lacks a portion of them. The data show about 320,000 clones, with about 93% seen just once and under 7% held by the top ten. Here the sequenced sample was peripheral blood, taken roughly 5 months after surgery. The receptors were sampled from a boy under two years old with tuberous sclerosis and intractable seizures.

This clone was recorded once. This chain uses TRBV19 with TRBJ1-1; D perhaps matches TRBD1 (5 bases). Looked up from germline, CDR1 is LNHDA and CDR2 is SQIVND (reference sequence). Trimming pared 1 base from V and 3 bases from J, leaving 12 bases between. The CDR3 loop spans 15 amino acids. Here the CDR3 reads CASSIGQLGDTEAFF. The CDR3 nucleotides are TGTGCCAGTAGTATAGGTCAGCTAGGGGACACTGAAGCTTTCTTT. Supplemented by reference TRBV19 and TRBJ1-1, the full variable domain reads DGGITQSPKYLFRKEGQNVTLSCEQNLNHDAMYWYRQDPGQGLRLIYYSQIVNDFQKGDIAEGYSVSREKKESFPLTVTSAQKNPTAFYLCASSIGQLGDTEAFFGQGTRLTVV.

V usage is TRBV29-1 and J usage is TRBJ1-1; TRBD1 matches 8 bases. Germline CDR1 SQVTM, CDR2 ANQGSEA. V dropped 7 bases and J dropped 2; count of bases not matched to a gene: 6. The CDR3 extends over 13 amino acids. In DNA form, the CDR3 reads TGCAGCGCAGAGACAGGGGATAACACTGAAGCTTTCTTT. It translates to CSAETGDNTEAFF.

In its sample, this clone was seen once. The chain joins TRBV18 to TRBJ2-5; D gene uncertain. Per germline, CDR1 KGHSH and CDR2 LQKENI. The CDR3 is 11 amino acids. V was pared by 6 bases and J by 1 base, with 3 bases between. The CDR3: CASSVQETQYF. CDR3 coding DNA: TGTGCCAGCTCCGTCCAAGAGACCCAGTACTTC.

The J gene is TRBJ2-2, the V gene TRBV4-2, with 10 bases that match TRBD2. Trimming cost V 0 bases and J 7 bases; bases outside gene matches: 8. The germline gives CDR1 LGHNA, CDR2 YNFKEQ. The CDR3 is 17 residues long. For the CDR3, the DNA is TGTGCCAGCAGCCAAGATTATCAGCGGGGGGGCTTCGGGGAGCTGTTTTTT. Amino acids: CASSQDYQRGGFGELFF.

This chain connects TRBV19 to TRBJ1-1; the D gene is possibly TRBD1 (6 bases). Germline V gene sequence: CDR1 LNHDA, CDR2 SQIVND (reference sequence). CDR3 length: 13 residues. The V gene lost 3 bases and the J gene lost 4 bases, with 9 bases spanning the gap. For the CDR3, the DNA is TGTGCCAGTAGTATCGACAGGAGCACTGAAGCTTTCTTT. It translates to CASSIDRSTEAFF.

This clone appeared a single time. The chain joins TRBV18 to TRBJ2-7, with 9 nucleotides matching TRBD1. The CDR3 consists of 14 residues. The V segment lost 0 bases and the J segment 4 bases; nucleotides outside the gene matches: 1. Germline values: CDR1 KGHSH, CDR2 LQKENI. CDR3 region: CASSPPGTGYEQYF. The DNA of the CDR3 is TGTGCCAGCTCACCACCTGGGACAGGGTACGAGCAGTACTTC.

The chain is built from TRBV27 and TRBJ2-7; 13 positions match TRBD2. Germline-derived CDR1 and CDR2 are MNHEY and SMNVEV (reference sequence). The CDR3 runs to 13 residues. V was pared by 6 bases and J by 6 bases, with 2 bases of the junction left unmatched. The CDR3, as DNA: TGTGCCAGCAGACTAGCGGGGGGGCCCGAGCAGTACTTC. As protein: CASRLAGGPEQYF.

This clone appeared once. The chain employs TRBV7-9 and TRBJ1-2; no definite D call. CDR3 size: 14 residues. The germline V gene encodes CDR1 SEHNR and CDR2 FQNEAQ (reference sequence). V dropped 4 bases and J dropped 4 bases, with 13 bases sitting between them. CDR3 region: CASSSTSLGYGYTF. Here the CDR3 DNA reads TGTGCCAGCAGCTCTACGTCCCTAGGCTATGGCTACACCTTC. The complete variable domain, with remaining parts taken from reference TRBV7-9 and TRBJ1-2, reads DTGVSQNPRHKITKRGQNVTFRCDPISEHNRLYWYRQTLGQGPEFLTYFQNEAQLEKSRLLSDRFSAERPKGSFSTLEIQRTEQGDSAMYLCASSSTSLGYGYTFGSGTRLTVV.

CDR3 nucleotides: TGTGCCAGCAGCGGCCCAGTCGGCTACACCTTC. This gives the protein CASSGPVGYTF. The V and J genes are TRBV7-9 and TRBJ1-2, with D unclear. This CDR3 is built from 11 residues. V dropped 5 bases and J dropped 8 bases, with 9 bases sitting between them. Germline-derived CDR1 and CDR2 are SEHNR and FQNEAQ (reference sequence).

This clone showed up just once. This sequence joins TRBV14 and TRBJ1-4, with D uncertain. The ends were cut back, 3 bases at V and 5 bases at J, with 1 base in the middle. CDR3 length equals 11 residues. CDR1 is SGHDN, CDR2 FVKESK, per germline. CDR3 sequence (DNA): TGTGCCAGCAGCCACAATGAAAAACTGTTTTTT. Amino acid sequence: CASSHNEKLFF.

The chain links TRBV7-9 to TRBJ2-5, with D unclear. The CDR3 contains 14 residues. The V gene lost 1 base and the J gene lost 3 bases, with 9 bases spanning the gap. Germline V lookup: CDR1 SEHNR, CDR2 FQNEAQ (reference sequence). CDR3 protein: CASSLGAPEETQYF. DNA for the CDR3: TGTGCCAGCAGCTTAGGGGCGCCGGAAGAGACCCAGTACTTC.

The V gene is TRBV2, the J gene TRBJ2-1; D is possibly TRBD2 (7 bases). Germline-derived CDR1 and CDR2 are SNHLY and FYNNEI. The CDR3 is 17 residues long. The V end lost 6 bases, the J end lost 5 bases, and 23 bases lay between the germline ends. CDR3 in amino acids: CASRPTVWGGGHNEQFF. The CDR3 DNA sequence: TGTGCCAGCAGACCCACCGTCTGGGGGGGCGGACACAATGAGCAGTTCTTC.

The DNA of the CDR3 is TGCGCCAGCACTTCTTCCTACAATGAGCAGTTCTTC. Protein product: CASTSSYNEQFF. The V call is TRBV5-1, the J call TRBJ2-1; D uncertain. CDR3 size: 12 residues. V gave up 6 bases and J gave up 1 base, with 5 bases separating them. Germline CDR1 and CDR2: SGHRS and YFSETQ.

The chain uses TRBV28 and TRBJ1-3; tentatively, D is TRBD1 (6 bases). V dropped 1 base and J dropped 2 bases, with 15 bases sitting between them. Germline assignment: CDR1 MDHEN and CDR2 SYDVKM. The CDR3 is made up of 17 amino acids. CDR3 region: CASSLFGVGAPGNTIYF. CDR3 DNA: TGTGCCAGCAGTTTATTTGGAGTGGGGGCGCCTGGAAACACCATATATTTT.

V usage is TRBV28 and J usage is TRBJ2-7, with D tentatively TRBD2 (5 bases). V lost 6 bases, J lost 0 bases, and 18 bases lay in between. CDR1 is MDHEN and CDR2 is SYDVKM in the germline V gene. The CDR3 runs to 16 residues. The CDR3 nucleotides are TGTGCCAGCAGCTCCCTCCCCGGGGTTAGCTCCTACGAGCAGTACTTC. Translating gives CASSSLPGVSSYEQYF.

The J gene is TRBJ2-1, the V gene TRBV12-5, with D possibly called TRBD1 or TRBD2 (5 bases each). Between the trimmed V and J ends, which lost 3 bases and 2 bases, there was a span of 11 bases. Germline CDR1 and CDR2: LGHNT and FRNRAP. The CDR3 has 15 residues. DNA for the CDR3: TGTGCTAGTGGTTTCCGGGACGGGGCCTACAATGAGCAGTTCTTC. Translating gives CASGFRDGAYNEQFF.

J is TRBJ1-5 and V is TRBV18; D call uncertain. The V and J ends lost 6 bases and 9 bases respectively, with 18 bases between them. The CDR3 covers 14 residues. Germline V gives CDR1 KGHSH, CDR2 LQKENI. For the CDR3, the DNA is TGTGCCAGCTCTGACTCCGGGAGCCTGGGGCCCCAGCATTTT. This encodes CASSDSGSLGPQHF.

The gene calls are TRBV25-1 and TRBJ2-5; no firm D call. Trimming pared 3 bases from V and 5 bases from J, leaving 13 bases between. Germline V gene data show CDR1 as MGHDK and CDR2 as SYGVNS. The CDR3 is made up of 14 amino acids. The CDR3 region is CASSDGVRLETQYF. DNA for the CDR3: TGTGCCAGCAGTGACGGTGTGCGTCTGGAGACCCAGTACTTC. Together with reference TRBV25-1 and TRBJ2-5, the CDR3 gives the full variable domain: EADIYQTPRYLVIGTGKKITLECSQTMGHDKMYWYQQDPGMELHLIHYSYGVNSTEKGDLSSESTVSRIRTEHFPLTLESARPSHTSQYLCASSDGVRLETQYFGPGTRLLVL.

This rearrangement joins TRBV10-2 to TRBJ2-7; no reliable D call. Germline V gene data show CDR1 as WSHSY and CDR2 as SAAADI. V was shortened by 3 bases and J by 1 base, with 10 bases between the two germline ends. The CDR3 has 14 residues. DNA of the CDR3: TGCGCCAGCAGTGACTTCGCAGCGTCCTACGAGCAGTACTTC. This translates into CASSDFAASYEQYF.

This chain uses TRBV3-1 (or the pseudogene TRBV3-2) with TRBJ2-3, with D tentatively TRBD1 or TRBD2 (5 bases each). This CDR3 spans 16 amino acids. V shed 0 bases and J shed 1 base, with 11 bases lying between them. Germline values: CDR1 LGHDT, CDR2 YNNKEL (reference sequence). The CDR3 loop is CASSQDPGPGTDTQYF. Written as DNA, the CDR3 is TGTGCCAGCAGCCAAGATCCGGGGCCCGGCACAGATACGCAGTATTTT.

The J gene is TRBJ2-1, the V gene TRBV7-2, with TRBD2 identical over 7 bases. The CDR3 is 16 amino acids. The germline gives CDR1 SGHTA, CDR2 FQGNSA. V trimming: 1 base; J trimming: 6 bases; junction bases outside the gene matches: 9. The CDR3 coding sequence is TGTGCCAGCAGCTTAGATGTCTGGCCGGGAGGCAATGAGCAGTTCTTC. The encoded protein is CASSLDVWPGGNEQFF.

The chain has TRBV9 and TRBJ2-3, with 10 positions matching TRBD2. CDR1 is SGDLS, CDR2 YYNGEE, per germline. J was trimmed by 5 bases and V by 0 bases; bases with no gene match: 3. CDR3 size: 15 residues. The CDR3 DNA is TGTGCCAGCAGCGTAGAGGGACTAGCGAAAGATACGCAGTATTTT. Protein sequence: CASSVEGLAKDTQYF.

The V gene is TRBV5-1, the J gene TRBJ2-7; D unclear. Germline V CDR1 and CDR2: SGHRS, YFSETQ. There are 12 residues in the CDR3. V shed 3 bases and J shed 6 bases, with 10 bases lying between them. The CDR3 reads CASSSDPREQYF. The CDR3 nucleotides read TGCGCCAGCAGCTCCGACCCTCGCGAGCAGTACTTC.